The 8 T cell receptor beta chains reported below all come from one sample, sequenced in a study of cytotoxic CD8 clonotypes in ibrutinib-treated CLL. The protocol was immunoSEQ multiplex PCR, while the TCRdb copy is restricted to in-frame clones and leaves out a portion. The table shows more than 300,000 clones, with roughly 85% occurring only once. Sample: PBMCs, taken before ibrutinib treatment. These receptor sequences come from a human donor with chronic lymphocytic leukemia.

The V and J genes are TRBV19 and TRBJ1-3; the D is unclear. In germline, CDR1 is LNHDA, CDR2 SQIVND (reference sequence). Trimming cost V 7 bases and J 4 bases, with 11 bases left between them. The CDR3 has 13 amino acids. The CDR3 coding sequence is TGTGCCAGTACGGCCCAGTCCGGAAACACCATATATTTT. Amino acids: CASTAQSGNTIYF.

V usage is TRBV28 and J usage is TRBJ1-5; D may be TRBD1 (5 bases). Between the trimmed V and J ends, which lost 6 bases and 6 bases, there was a span of 9 bases. Looked up from germline, CDR1 is MDHEN and CDR2 is SYDVKM. This CDR3 region has 12 residues. The CDR3 reads CASRPGPQPQHF. DNA for the CDR3: TGTGCCAGCAGGCCGGGGCCTCAGCCCCAGCATTTT.

The gene calls are TRBV4-3 and TRBJ1-2; unclear D gene. The CDR3 sequence is 15 residues long. The germline gives CDR1 LGHNA, CDR2 YSLEER. Deletions cut 0 bases from V and 4 bases from J, with 12 bases between. CDR3 sequence: CASSQEVLTPYGYTF. The CDR3 DNA follows: TGCGCCAGCAGCCAAGAAGTCCTGACACCCTATGGCTACACCTTC.

V gene TRBV27 combines with J gene TRBJ2-7; maybe TRBD2 (6 bases). V dropped 6 bases and J dropped 5 bases, with 23 bases sitting between them. The germline V gene encodes CDR1 MNHEY and CDR2 SMNVEV (reference sequence). The CDR3 consists of 16 residues. The CDR3 coding sequence is TGTGCCAGCAGATACCCCGTGACTAGAGCTTACAACGAGCAGTACTTC. It codes for CASRYPVTRAYNEQYF.

The count of this clone is one. This chain uses TRBV30 with TRBJ2-7; weak D call: TRBD1 (6 bases). The germline V gene has CDR1 GTSNPN and CDR2 SVGIG (reference sequence). V was cut by 2 bases and J by 9 bases, with 14 bases left in between. CDR3 length: 12 amino acids. The CDR3 DNA sequence: TGTGCCTGGAGTCCTATAGGGGACACGCAGTACTTC. This translates into CAWSPIGDTQYF.

The chain links TRBV2 to TRBJ2-5; 8 bases match TRBD2. The CDR3 runs 13 residues. V was clipped by 8 bases and J by 7 bases; unmatched bases: 9. Germline values: CDR1 SNHLY, CDR2 FYNNEI. The CDR3 nucleotides are TGTGCCAGCCACGGACTAGCCGAAGGGACCCAGTACTTC. Translating it yields CASHGLAEGTQYF. Combining the CDR3 with reference TRBV2 and TRBJ2-5 gives the whole variable domain EPEVTQTPSHQVTQMGQEVILRCVPISNHLYFYWYRQILGQKVEFLVSFYNNEISEKSEIFDDQFSVERPDGSNFTLKIRSTKLEDSAMYFCASHGLAEGTQYFGPGTRLLVL.

The chain couples TRBV30 to TRBJ1-4, with 7 bases matching TRBD1. This CDR3 contains 18 residues. Germline V gene lookup returns CDR1 GTSNPN and CDR2 SVGIG (reference sequence). V trimming: 3 bases; J trimming: 5 bases; junction bases outside the gene matches: 18. DNA of the CDR3: TGTGCCTGGAGGGACGGCACACACGGACAGGAGACGAATGAAAAACTGTTTTTT. Its translation: CAWRDGTHGQETNEKLFF. Filled out from reference TRBV30 and TRBJ1-4, the complete variable domain reads SQTIHQWPATLVQPVGSPLSLECTVEGTSNPNLYWYRQAAGRGLQLLFYSVGIGQISSEVPQNLSASRPQDRQFILSSKKLLLSDSGFYLCAWRDGTHGQETNEKLFFGSGTQLSVL.

This chain connects TRBV5-1 to TRBJ1-2, with D unresolved. V was shortened by 4 bases and J by 2 bases, with 9 bases between the two germline ends. The CDR3 is 13 residues long. In germline, CDR1 is SGHRS, CDR2 YFSETQ. This chain's CDR3 is CASSVTRNYGYTF. CDR3 DNA sequence: TGCGCCAGCAGCGTGACAAGGAACTATGGCTACACCTTC.